This T cell receptor (beta chain) derives from a study of cytomegalovirus exposure and HLA in healthy donors (dated by TCRdb to about 2017). Regarding the research as a whole: A later analysis indicated that the 120 or so validation repertoires were generated on the platform also employed for the roughly 730 repertoires of the first cohort. The study was designed to test whether signatures of past pathogen exposure could be identified by cataloging public T cell receptors. The study combined high-throughput TCR immunosequencing, statistical association of individual TCRs with disease status, and machine learning to predict cytomegalovirus infection status. Besides the first cohort of roughly 700 subjects, a separate validation cohort made up of 120 different subjects was used.

Overall results and qualifications from the work: In both the original and validation cohorts, the classifier was reported to diagnose cytomegalovirus status with high specificity and sensitivity. The validation cohort had no HLA typing available for a later analysis, so co-occurrence within that cohort was assessed over all 120 or so repertoires. A few of the identified cytomegalovirus-associated TCR beta chains were confirmed in vitro to be specific for cytomegalovirus antigens. A later analysis found that TCRs clustered in the first cohort also tended to co-occur in the 120 validation repertoires, with 94% of cluster scores above 0. While some public TCRs were present in many individuals, most TCR sequences turned up only very rarely across donors. In the study, some 180 TCR beta chains were listed as associated with cytomegalovirus. The authors suggested that the approach could potentially be generalized to other disease states and immunological phenotypes.

Concerning this clone itself: Its recognized antigen is unknown. No per-base quality is available; no much larger clone lies one base away.

The germline V gene (reference sequence) supplies CDR1 MNHNY and CDR2 SVGAGI. V sheds 6 bases and J sheds 9 bases, leaving 18 bases between their ends. From the cysteine up to the phenylalanine, the CDR3 has a length of 14 residues. This entry keeps only the CDR3 DNA: 42 bases, framed from base 1. The method behind the library was the immunoSEQ multiplex PCR assay. The original methods were these. A statistical classification framework was built to diagnose cytomegalovirus status from the catalog of TCR beta chain sequences. TCRdb provides this immuneACCESS table in a form limited to in-frame rearrangements. Some clones are lacking; in checked studies, under half of them reflect an unresolved V gene, and why the rest are absent is not known. The V and J calls and the clone size are those of that table, but D and trimming were determined from the DNA. This sample is represented by approximately 140,000 clones; about 87% of them were singletons. The ten largest clones add up to roughly 9% of the sample.

Separate from the roughly 650-subject first cohort, the validation cohort of 95 to 150 subjects was the group to which the donors belonged. The chain employs TRBV6-6 and TRBJ2-1, with a weak D call of TRBD2 (6 bases match). Sequencing was carried out using PBMCs. This receptor was taken from a man aged 18-30 years in good health and CMV-seropositive. The bases are TGTGCCAGCAGGTCGGGAGTCCAATCATCTGAGCAGTTCTTC. It translates to CASRSGVQSSEQFF.